This TCR beta chain was identified during a study of shared clonotypes between healthy human individuals. V lost 6 bases, J lost 4 bases, and 16 bases stayed unmatched. CDR3 length: 18 amino acids. Germline V gene data show CDR1 as WNHNN and CDR2 as SYGVQD (reference sequence). Deep was the level at which the assay was run. PCR replicates from unsorted PBMC used about 300 ng DNA, and this amount was around 28,000 T cell genomes. Sequencing used immunoSEQ multiplex PCR; TCRdb keeps in-frame clones, though not all of them. In the table there are a few hundred thousand clones, around 81% of which are singletons.

Material for sequencing was PBMCs. V usage is TRBV10-1 and J usage is TRBJ2-3, with 10 nucleotides matching TRBD2. The source is a woman in her thirties or forties in good health. Some clones in this sample may be carry-over from other donors' samples. This CDR3 is CASRVPGLAPHQADTQYF. CDR3 DNA sequence: TGCGCCAGCAGGGTCCCGGGACTAGCGCCCCATCAGGCAGATACGCAGTATTTT.